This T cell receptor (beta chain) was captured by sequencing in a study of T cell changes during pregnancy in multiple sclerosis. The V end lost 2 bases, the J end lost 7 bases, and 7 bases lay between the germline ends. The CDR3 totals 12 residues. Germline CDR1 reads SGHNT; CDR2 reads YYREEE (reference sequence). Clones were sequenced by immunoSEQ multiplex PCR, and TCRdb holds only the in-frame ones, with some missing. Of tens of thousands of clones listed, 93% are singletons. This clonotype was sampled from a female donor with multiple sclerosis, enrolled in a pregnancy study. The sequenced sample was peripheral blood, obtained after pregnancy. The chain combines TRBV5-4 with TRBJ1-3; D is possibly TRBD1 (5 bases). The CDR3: CASSFQGNTIYF. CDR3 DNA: TGTGCCAGCAGCTTCCAGGGTAACACCATATATTTT.